Given below is one T cell receptor (beta chain) in context. Other DNA sequences of this sample code for an identical CDR3. TCRdb's table, derived via immunoSEQ multiplex PCR, lists solely in-frame clones and lacks some. The profile shows around 170,000 clones, roughly 89% of them singletons. The record originates from a study of control samples from healthy donors and cancer patients. This receptor was taken from a woman between 45 and 60 years old in good health. What was sequenced was blood.

In DNA, the CDR3 is TGTGCCAGCAGCTTGAGGGGGAACACTGAAGCTTTCTTT. This sequence encodes CASSLRGNTEAFF. This rearrangement joins TRBV5-6 to TRBJ1-1, with D maybe TRBD1 (5 bases). The CDR3 runs 13 residues. Trimming left V 1 base short and J 1 base short, with 5 bases between. The germline CDR1 and CDR2 sequences are SGHDT and YYEEEE.